This T cell receptor beta chain was captured by sequencing in a study of OX40 agonist ivuxolimab in advanced cancers. Study details: Cohort: approximately 83% men, mean age 60, aged roughly 23 to 79. Earlier treatment with anti-PD-1, anti-PD-L1 or anti-CTLA-4 was permitted, and less than 50% had received some. Study-wide results and caveats: Not determined was the antigen specificity of the expanded peripheral T cells. CD8+ T cells averaged more expanded clones than CD4+.

This CDR3 is built from 13 residues. The germline CDR1 and CDR2 sequences are LNHDA and SQIVND (reference sequence). The V gene lost 5 bases and the J gene lost 3 bases, with 11 bases spanning the gap. In the case of this clone: Its cognate antigen is unknown.

Sequencing used immunoSEQ multiplex PCR; TCRdb keeps in-frame clones, though not all of them. Of roughly 53,000 clones in the sample, 84% were seen once. This chain links TRBV19 with TRBJ2-7, with D perhaps TRBD2 (6 bases). The receptor was derived from an adult with an advanced solid tumor such as melanoma, head and neck, liver or kidney cancer. The specimen comprised CD4+ or CD8+ T cells sorted from blood, sampled in a trial of the OX40 agonist ivuxolimab. The CDR3 is CASSPGEVYEQYF. CDR3 bases: TGTGCCAGTAGTCCCGGGGAGGTCTACGAGCAGTACTTC. The full variable domain, rest sourced from reference TRBV19 and TRBJ2-7, is DGGITQSPKYLFRKEGQNVTLSCEQNLNHDAMYWYRQDPGQGLRLIYYSQIVNDFQKGDIAEGYSVSREKKESFPLTVTSAQKNPTAFYLCASSPGEVYEQYFGPGTRLTVT.